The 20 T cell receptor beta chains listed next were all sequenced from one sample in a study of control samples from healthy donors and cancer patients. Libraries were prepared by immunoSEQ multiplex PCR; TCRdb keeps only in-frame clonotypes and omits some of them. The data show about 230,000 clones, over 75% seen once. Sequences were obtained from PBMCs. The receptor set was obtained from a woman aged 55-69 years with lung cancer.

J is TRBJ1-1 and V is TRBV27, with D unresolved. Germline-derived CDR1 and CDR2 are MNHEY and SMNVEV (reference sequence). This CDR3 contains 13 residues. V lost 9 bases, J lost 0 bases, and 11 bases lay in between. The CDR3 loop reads CASRTEMNTEAFF. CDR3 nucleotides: TGTGCCAGTAGAACAGAGATGAACACTGAAGCTTTCTTT.

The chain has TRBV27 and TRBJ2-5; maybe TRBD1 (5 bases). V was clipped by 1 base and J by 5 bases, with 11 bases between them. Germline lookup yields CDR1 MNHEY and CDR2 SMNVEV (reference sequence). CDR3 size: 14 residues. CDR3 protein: CASSLFRGMETQYF. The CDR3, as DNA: TGTGCCAGCAGTTTATTTAGGGGAATGGAGACCCAGTACTTC.

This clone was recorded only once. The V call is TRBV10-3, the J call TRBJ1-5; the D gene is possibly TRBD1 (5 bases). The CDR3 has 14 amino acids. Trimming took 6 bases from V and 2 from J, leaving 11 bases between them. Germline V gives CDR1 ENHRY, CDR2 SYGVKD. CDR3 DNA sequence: TGTGCCATCAGGGGGGACGGTGGCAATCAGCCCCAGCATTTT. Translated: CAIRGDGGNQPQHF.

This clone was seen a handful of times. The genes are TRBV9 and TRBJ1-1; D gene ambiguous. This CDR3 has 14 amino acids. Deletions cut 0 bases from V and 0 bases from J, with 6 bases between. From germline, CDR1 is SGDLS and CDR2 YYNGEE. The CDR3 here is CASSVAWMNTEAFF. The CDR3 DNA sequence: TGTGCCAGCAGCGTAGCCTGGATGAACACTGAAGCTTTCTTT.

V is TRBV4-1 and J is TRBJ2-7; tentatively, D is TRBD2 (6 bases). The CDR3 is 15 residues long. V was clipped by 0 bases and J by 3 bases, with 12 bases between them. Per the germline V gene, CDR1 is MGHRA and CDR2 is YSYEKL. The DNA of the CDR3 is TGCGCCAGCAGCCAAGAGCGGGGTGTCGTCTACGAGCAGTACTTC. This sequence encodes CASSQERGVVYEQYF.

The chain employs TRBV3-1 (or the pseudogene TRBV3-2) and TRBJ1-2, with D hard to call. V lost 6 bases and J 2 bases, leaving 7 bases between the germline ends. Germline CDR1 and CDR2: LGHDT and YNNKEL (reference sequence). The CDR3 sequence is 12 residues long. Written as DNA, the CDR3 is TGTGCCAGCAGAAGCGACAACTATGGCTACACCTTC. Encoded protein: CASRSDNYGYTF.

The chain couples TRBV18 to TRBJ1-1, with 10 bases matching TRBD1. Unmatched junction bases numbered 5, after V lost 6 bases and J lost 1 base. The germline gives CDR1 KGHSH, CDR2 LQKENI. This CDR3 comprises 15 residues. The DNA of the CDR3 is TGTGCCAGCTCTCCCGGGACAGGGGCGAACACTGAAGCTTTCTTT. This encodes CASSPGTGANTEAFF.

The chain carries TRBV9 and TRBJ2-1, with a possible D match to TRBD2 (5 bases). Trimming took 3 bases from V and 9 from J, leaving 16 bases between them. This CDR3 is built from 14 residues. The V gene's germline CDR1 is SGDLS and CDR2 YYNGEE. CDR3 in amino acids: CASSGGGNSIEQFF. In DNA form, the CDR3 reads TGTGCCAGCAGCGGAGGAGGAAATTCCATTGAGCAGTTCTTC.

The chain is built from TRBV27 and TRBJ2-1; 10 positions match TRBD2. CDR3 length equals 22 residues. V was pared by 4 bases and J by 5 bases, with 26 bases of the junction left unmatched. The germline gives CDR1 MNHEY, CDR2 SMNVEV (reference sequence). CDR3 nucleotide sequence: TGTGCCAGCAGTTCCCAGAGCGGGGGGTTTTGGGGAGCTAGCGGGAGCCACAATGAGCAGTTCTTC. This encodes CASSSQSGGFWGASGSHNEQFF.

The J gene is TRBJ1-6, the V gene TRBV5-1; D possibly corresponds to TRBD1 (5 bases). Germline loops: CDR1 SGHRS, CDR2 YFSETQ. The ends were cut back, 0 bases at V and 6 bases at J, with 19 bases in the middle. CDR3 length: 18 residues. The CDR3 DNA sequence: TGCGCCAGCAGCTTGGTGTCGCAGGGAATTTTCTCTAATTCACCCCTCCACTTT. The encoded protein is CASSLVSQGIFSNSPLHF.

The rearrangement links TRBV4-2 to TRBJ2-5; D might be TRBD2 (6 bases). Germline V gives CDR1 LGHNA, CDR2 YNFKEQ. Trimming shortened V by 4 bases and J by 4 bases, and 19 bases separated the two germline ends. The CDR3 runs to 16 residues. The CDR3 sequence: CASSPRAGLPGETQYF. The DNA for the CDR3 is TGTGCCAGCAGCCCTCGCGCCGGACTACCAGGAGAGACCCAGTACTTC.

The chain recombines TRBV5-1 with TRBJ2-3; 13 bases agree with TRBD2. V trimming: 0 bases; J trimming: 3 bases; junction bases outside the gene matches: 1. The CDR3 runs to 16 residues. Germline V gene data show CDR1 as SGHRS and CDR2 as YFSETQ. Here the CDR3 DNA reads TGCGCCAGCAGCTTGGGGGGACTAGCGGGAACAGATACGCAGTATTTT. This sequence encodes CASSLGGLAGTDTQYF.

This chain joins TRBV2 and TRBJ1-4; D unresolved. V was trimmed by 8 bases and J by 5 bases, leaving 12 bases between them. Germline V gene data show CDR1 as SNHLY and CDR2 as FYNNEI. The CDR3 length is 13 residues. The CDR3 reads CASEGGRNEKLFF. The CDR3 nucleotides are TGTGCCAGCGAGGGAGGGAGAAATGAAAAACTGTTTTTT.

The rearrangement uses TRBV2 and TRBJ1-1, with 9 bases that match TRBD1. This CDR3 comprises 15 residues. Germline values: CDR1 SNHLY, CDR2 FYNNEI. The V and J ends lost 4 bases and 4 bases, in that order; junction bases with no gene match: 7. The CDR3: CASSARQGGFTEAFF. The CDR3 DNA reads TGTGCCAGCAGTGCGCGACAGGGGGGTTTCACTGAAGCTTTCTTT.

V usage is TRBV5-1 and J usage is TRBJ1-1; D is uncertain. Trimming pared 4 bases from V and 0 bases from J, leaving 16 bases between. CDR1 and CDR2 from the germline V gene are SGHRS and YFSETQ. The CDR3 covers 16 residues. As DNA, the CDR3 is TGCGCCAGCAGCCGTTCGGCGGATTATATGAACACTGAAGCTTTCTTT. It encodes CASSRSADYMNTEAFF.

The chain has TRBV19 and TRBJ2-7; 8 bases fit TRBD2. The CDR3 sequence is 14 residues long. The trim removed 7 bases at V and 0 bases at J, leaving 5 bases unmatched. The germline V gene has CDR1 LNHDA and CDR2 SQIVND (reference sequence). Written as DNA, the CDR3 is TGTGCCAGTACTTTTAGCGGGAACTCCTACGAGCAGTACTTC. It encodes CASTFSGNSYEQYF.

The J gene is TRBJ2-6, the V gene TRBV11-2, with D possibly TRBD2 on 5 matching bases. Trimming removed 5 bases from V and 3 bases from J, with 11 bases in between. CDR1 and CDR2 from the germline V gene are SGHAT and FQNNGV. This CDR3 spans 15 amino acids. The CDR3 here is CASSLPGFGANVLTF. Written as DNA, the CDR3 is TGTGCCAGCAGCCTTCCGGGGTTTGGGGCCAACGTCCTGACTTTC.

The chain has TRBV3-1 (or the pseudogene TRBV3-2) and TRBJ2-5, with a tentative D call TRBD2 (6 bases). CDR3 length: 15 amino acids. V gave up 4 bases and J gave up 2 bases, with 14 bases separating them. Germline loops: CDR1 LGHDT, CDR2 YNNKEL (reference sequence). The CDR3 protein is CASSLAYGGQETQYF. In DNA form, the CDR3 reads TGTGCCAGCAGCCTGGCGTACGGGGGACAAGAGACCCAGTACTTC.

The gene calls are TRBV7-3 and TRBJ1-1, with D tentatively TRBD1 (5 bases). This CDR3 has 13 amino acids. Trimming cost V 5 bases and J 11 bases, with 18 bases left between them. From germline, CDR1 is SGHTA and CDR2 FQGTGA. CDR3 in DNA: TGTGCCAGCAGCACCACGGGACCCCAAAACGCTTTCTTT. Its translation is CASSTTGPQNAFF.

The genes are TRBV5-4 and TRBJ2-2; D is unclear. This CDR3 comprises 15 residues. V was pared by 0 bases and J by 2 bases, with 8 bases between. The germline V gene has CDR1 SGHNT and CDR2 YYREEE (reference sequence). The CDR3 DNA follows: TGTGCCAGCAGCTTGGCCGAAGCAAACACCGGGGAGCTGTTTTTT. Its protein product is CASSLAEANTGELFF.